The T cell receptor beta chain under discussion was sequenced for a study of response to subunit inactivated influenza vaccine (dated by TCRdb to between 2017 and 2018). Notes on the research overall: Deep quantitative T cell receptor repertoire profiling was used in the study to track responses to a trivalent subunit inactivated influenza vaccine. Results the study describes overall, beyond this receptor: According to the authors, only a limited number of new T cells may be recruited by each seasonal influenza vaccination.

Libraries were made using RT-PCR. Sequencing used an Illumina HiSeq 2500. In-frame beta chains were kept once TCRdb had trimmed the public reads at Q25 with fastp and called clones with MiXCR. Each CDR3 protein gets just one entry, which takes the most common genes and DNA from the rows behind it. The sample table contains under 550,000 distinct CDR3 sequences; only one count was recorded for approximately 7.2% of them. Around 13% of the sample lies in the top ten. The cysteine opens and the phenylalanine closes a CDR3 of 12 amino acids. The CDR3 DNA has 36 bases and is translated from base 1. From a lookup of the germline V gene, CDR1 and CDR2 are MGHRA and YSYEKL. V loses 2 bases of germline sequence and J loses 7 bases, and the interval between the two ends is 7 bases. This clonotype was observed at least ten times. Its target antigen remains unknown. Base qualities are not at hand, and no much larger clone is one base apart.

Recombination connected TRBV4-1 to TRBJ2-3; the D segment could be TRBD1, given 5 matching bases. The sequence was obtained from a man aged 45 to 75 who received an inactivated influenza vaccine. Donor details come from another sample of the same person, matched by shared clones. The source was PBMCs from blood, collected around 25 months after vaccination. The nucleotides are TGCGCCAGCAGCCAACAGGGCAATACGCAGTATTTT. It encodes CASSQQGNTQYF.